The clone carrying this T cell receptor (beta chain) was counted a single time. Because the CDR3 is missing its conserved closing phenylalanine or tryptophan, this is likely a read error. This entry comes from a study of T cells in Graves' hyperthyroidism and ophthalmopathy. Stable Graves' hyperthyroidism denoted no ophthalmopathy progression over 18 months. In making diagnoses, clinical symptoms, serum thyroxine and TRAb, thyroid ultrasound and orbital computed tomography were all used. Amplified TCR beta CDR3 regions derived from RNA transcripts. A first-round RT-PCR of the TCR CDR3 used the HTBI primer set. TCRdb reprocessed the multiplex PCR reads with MiXCR, giving one entry per CDR3 protein. The sample shows hundreds of thousands of distinct CDR3 sequences, approximately 44% of them seen only once. The CDR3 has 16 residues. Germline V gene data show CDR1 as ENHRY and CDR2 as SYGVKD.

The chain recombines TRBV10-3 with TRBJ1-1; D ambiguous. The sample was peripheral blood or thyroid tissue (not recorded which). This TCR derives from a woman younger than 35 with Graves' hyperthyroidism. The CDR3, as DNA: TGCGCCATCAGAGCCGAAACCGGACCTATGAACACTGAAGCTTTCTAT. Encoded protein: CAIRAETGPMNTEAFY.